Sequencing of this TCR beta chain was carried out in a study of blood T cell repertoires in COVID-19. This CDR3 contains 15 residues. Trimming cost V 0 bases and J 7 bases, with 16 bases left between them. From germline, CDR1 is SGDLS and CDR2 YYNGEE. As handled by the study authors: Amplification of reference gene primers provided the estimated nucleated cell counts. Sequencing was performed with immunoSEQ multiplex PCR; in TCRdb, only in-frame clones are kept and a portion is missing. D and trimming were read from the DNA, whereas the V and J calls and clone size are those reported in that table. Found here are 100,000 or so clones, about 89% of them singletons; the top ten hold just under 4%.

The chain uses TRBV9 and TRBJ2-5; a possible D gene is TRBD1 (5 bases). The receptor comes from a woman aged 45-59 years in a cohort sampled during active COVID-19. Sequences were obtained from peripheral blood. CDR3 DNA: TGTGCCAGCAGCGTAGCCGCAGGGCTTGTGGGGACCCAGTACTTC. Residues: CASSVAAGLVGTQYF.